Listed below are T cell receptor beta chains from one sample, sequenced in a study of T cells in Graves' hyperthyroidism and ophthalmopathy. TCRdb independently ran MiXCR on the multiplex PCR reads; one entry per CDR3 protein. Of fewer than 650,000 distinct CDR3 sequences in the sample, about 15% are singletons; the top ten hold more than 4.5%. The sample comprised blood. These receptors were taken from a woman aged 30 to 39 with Graves' hyperthyroidism that later progressed to Graves' ophthalmopathy. The CDR3 runs from the conserved cysteine through the conserved F or W. D genes are given only for firm matches. The listing skips clone size in some rows; elsewhere it reads once, few, many or a size class.

V gene	clone size	D gene	J gene	CDR3 protein	CDR3 DNA
TRBV20-1	once	TRBD2	TRBJ2-3	CSASGRLAGTDTQYF	TGCAGTGCTAGTGGTCGACTAGCGGGCACAGATACGCAGTATTTT
TRBV20-1	.	.	TRBJ2-3	CSTPLERSFTDTQYF	TGCAGTACCCCCCTGGAGCGGAGCTTCACAGATACGCAGTATTTT
TRBV27	few	.	TRBJ2-1	CASSLLLGAGNEQFF	TGTGCCAGCAGTTTATTACTAGGCGCCGGCAATGAGCAGTTCTTC
TRBV28	many	.	TRBJ2-5	CASSLQGRSIGETQYF	TGTGCCAGCAGTCTCCAGGGACGGAGTATCGGAGAGACCCAGTACTTC
TRBV20-1	.	.	TRBJ2-1	CSARNDRSSYNEQFF	TGCAGTGCTAGAAATGACAGGAGCTCCTACAATGAGCAGTTCTTC
TRBV10-1	.	.	TRBJ2-2	CASSHRAANTGELFF	TGCGCCAGCAGTCACAGGGCCGCGAACACCGGGGAGCTGTTTTTT
TRBV6-6	.	.	TRBJ1-6	CASSYSTESSYNSPLHF	TGTGCCAGCAGTTACTCGACAGAAAGCTCCTATAATTCACCCCTCCACTTT
TRBV10-3	.	.	TRBJ1-1	CAIRWDKNAEAFF	TGTGCCATCAGGTGGGACAAGAACGCTGAAGCTTTCTTT
TRBV9	few	.	TRBJ1-4	CASSVGGVTNEKLFF	TGTGCCAGCAGCGTAGGGGGCGTAACAAATGAAAAACTGTTTTTT
TRBV12-3/TRBV12-4	many	TRBD1	TRBJ1-3	CASADRRRGSASGNTIYF	TGTGCCAGCGCGGACAGGCGTAGGGGCTCAGCCTCTGGAAACACCATATATTTT
TRBV28	many	.	TRBJ2-7	CASRVSLTYEQYF	TGTGCCAGCAGGGTCTCACTCACCTACGAGCAGTACTTC
TRBV24-1	.	TRBD1	TRBJ2-7	CATKQGTEQYF	TGTGCCACGAAACAGGGGACCGAGCAGTACTTC
TRBV20-1	many	.	TRBJ2-1	CSARDPRNRERSYNEQFF	TGCAGTGCTAGAGACCCCCGAAACAGGGAGCGCTCCTACAATGAGCAGTTCTTC
TRBV6-2/TRBV6-3	many	TRBD2	TRBJ2-5	CATSGGLGGPETQYF	TGTGCCACCTCCGGGGGACTAGGGGGTCCAGAGACCCAGTACTTC
TRBV2	.	.	TRBJ2-1	CASAAAWVSEQFF	TGTGCCAGCGCCGCGGCCTGGGTATCGGAGCAGTTCTTC
TRBV9	many	.	TRBJ2-3	CASSAPSTDTQYF	TGTGCCAGCAGCGCTCCGTCCACAGATACGCAGTATTTT
TRBV18	.	.	TRBJ1-1	CASSPRERVGSEAFF	TGTGCCAGCTCACCCAGAGAGAGGGTCGGGTCTGAAGCTTTCTTT
TRBV15	once	TRBD2	TRBJ2-7	CATSNIAGGPGEQYF	TGTGCCACCAGCAATATAGCGGGAGGGCCGGGGGAGCAGTACTTC
TRBV19	many	.	TRBJ1-1	CASSPPTGRNTEAFF	TGTGCCAGTAGTCCACCAACAGGGAGGAACACTGAAGCTTTCTTT
TRBV10-3	few	.	TRBJ2-1	CAIAGLEGNEQFF	TGTGCCATCGCGGGGCTAGAGGGAAATGAGCAGTTCTTC
TRBV2	many	.	TRBJ2-3	CATTTERGFTDTQYF	TGTGCGACCACTACTGAACGGGGCTTCACAGATACGCAGTATTTT
TRBV29-1	many	.	TRBJ1-6	CSVVEGTGSPLHF	TGCAGCGTTGTTGAGGGGACTGGTTCACCCCTCCACTTT
TRBV30	.	.	TRBJ2-3	CAWAKGWASDTQYF	TGTGCCTGGGCGAAGGGCTGGGCCTCAGATACGCAGTATTTT
TRBV9	.	.	TRBJ2-1	CASSRGGLVNEQFF	TGTGCCAGCAGCCGAGGCGGACTCGTGAATGAGCAGTTCTTC
TRBV7-2	few	.	TRBJ2-7	CASSFRDPYEQYF	TGTGCCAGCAGCTTCCGGGATCCCTACGAGCAGTACTTC
TRBV28	many	TRBD2	TRBJ2-1	CASSLGREGLNEQFF	TGTGCCAGCAGTTTGGGTCGGGAGGGCCTAAATGAGCAGTTCTTC
TRBV27	.	TRBD1	TRBJ2-5	CASSIRDRQETQYF	TGTGCCAGCAGTATCCGGGACAGACAAGAGACCCAGTACTTC
TRBV6-9	.	.	TRBJ2-2	CASSYRGSNTGELFF	TGTGCCAGCAGTTATCGGGGAAGTAACACCGGGGAGCTGTTTTTT
TRBV7-9	.	.	TRBJ1-1	CASGWTMNTEAFF	TGTGCCAGCGGTTGGACCATGAACACTGAAGCTTTCTTT
TRBV3-1	many	TRBD2	TRBJ2-1	CASSSQLAEYNEQFF	TGTGCCAGCAGCAGCCAACTAGCGGAGTACAATGAGCAGTTCTTC
TRBV7-9	many	TRBD1	TRBJ1-4	CASSPGQGGGEKLFF	TGTGCCAGCAGCCCCGGACAGGGAGGAGGTGAAAAACTGTTTTTT
TRBV2	many	TRBD2	TRBJ2-3	CASSELAGGTQYF	TGTGCCAGCAGTGAACTAGCGGGAGGAACGCAGTATTTT
TRBV5-8	.	TRBD2	TRBJ2-1	CASSLVPSGSYNEQFF	TGTGCCAGCAGCTTGGTCCCTAGCGGGAGCTACAATGAGCAGTTCTTC
TRBV11-3	many	TRBD1	TRBJ2-1	CASSLVGQGPYNEQFF	TGTGCCAGCAGCTTGGTTGGACAGGGCCCATACAATGAGCAGTTCTTC
TRBV29-1	many	.	TRBJ1-1	CSVVRATNTEAFF	TGCAGCGTTGTGCGGGCCACGAACACTGAAGCTTTCTTT
TRBV19	.	.	TRBJ1-2	CACPRPDSRGYTF	TGTGCCTGCCCTCGGCCGGACAGTCGCGGCTACACCTTC
TRBV5-8	many	.	TRBJ1-2	CASSPGRGWVHGYTF	TGTGCCAGCAGCCCCGGGAGAGGGTGGGTGCATGGCTACACCTTC
TRBV6-1	.	.	TRBJ2-3	CVTGGGRGTDMQYF	TGTGTTACAGGGGGCGGGAGGGGCACAGATATGCAGTATTTT
TRBV24-1	many	.	TRBJ2-2	CATSDLRGAPHTGELFF	TGTGCCACCAGTGATTTGAGGGGGGCGCCCCACACCGGGGAGCTGTTTTTT
TRBV30	few	TRBD1	TRBJ1-5	CAWSEGAWQPQHF	TGTGCCTGGAGTGAGGGGGCTTGGCAGCCCCAGCATTTT
TRBV28	many	.	TRBJ2-7	CASENPGVFPYVQYF	TGTGCCAGCGAAAACCCCGGGGTTTTCCCGTACGTGCAGTACTTC
TRBV19	.	TRBD1	TRBJ2-1	CASSRLGQVEQFF	TGTGCCAGTAGTAGACTTGGACAGGTTGAGCAGTTCTTC
TRBV6-1	many	.	TRBJ2-2	CASSIHRENTGELFF	TGTGCCAGCAGTATTCACAGGGAGAACACCGGGGAGCTGTTTTTT
TRBV12-3/TRBV12-4	many	.	TRBJ1-2	CASSFMSPGGYTF	TGTGCCAGCAGTTTTATGTCCCCCGGGGGCTACACCTTC
TRBV6-1	many	TRBD1	TRBJ1-1	CASKRAGGNGVNTEAFF	TGTGCCAGCAAGCGGGCAGGGGGCAACGGTGTGAACACTGAAGCTTTCTTT
TRBV20-1	.	.	TRBJ2-4	CSARNQGNKNIQYF	TGCAGTGCTAGAAATCAGGGAAATAAAAACATTCAGTACTTC
TRBV19	many	.	TRBJ1-2	CASTDGGYGYTF	TGTGCCAGTACCGATGGGGGCTATGGCTACACCTTC
TRBV10-3	many	.	TRBJ1-2	CAISESTLSGVRGYTF	TGTGCCATCAGTGAGTCGACTCTATCGGGGGTGAGAGGCTACACCTTC
TRBV7-9	many	TRBD2	TRBJ2-1	CASRLLGASGGNEQFF	TGTGCCAGCCGCCTGCTAGGGGCTAGCGGGGGCAATGAGCAGTTCTTC
TRBV7-2	many	TRBD1	TRBJ2-7	CASSSHPTGGYEQYF	TGTGCCAGCAGCTCCCACCCGACAGGGGGATACGAGCAGTACTTC
TRBV5-8	few	TRBD1	TRBJ1-2	CASSPVDRGQGYTF	TGTGCCAGCAGCCCAGTGGACAGGGGGCAAGGCTACACCTTC
TRBV6-9	few	.	TRBJ2-1	CASSYLRPSYNEQFF	TGTGCCAGCAGTTACCTTAGACCCTCCTACAATGAGCAGTTCTTC